The 22 T cell receptor beta chains below come from one sample, sequenced in a study of cytomegalovirus exposure and HLA in healthy donors. A multiplex PCR was run with 60 Vbeta primers and 13 Jbeta primers. Assay used: immunoSEQ multiplex PCR; TCRdb lists only in-frame clones, some missing. The sample carries some 120,000 clones, 79% recorded once. Material for sequencing was PBMCs. These receptors all come from a man aged 25 to 40 in good health and CMV-seropositive.

Remarks on this clone: The sample contains more than one DNA sequence encoding this CDR3. The rearrangement links TRBV10-3 to TRBJ2-3, with 11 positions matching TRBD2. CDR3 length equals 15 residues. V lost 6 bases and J lost 0; bases outside the gene matches: 2. CDR1 ENHRY and CDR2 SYGVKD come from the germline V gene. CDR3: CAIRLAGASTDTQYF. The CDR3 nucleotides read TGTGCCATCAGACTAGCGGGGGCTAGCACAGATACGCAGTATTTT.

V gene TRBV14 combines with J gene TRBJ2-1; 11 bases line up with TRBD2. V shed 5 bases, J shed 4 bases, and the junction held 4 bases outside the gene matches. Germline V CDR1 and CDR2: SGHDN, FVKESK. This CDR3 contains 15 residues. CDR3: CASSYGTSGYNEQFF. The CDR3 DNA follows: TGTGCCAGCAGCTACGGGACTAGCGGTTACAATGAGCAGTTCTTC.

This chain joins TRBV6-5 and TRBJ2-7; 8 bases line up with TRBD1. Trimming at V came to 2 bases and at J to 5 bases, leaving 5 bases not matched to a gene. The CDR3 runs to 14 residues. Germline loops: CDR1 MNHEY, CDR2 SVGAGI. CDR3 protein: CASSYGQGLDEQYF. DNA for the CDR3: TGTGCCAGCAGTTACGGACAGGGTCTCGACGAGCAGTACTTC.

The rearrangement joins TRBV7-2 to TRBJ2-1, with 10 bases lining up with TRBD2. The CDR3 loop spans 16 amino acids. The J segment lost 9 bases and the V segment lost 7 bases, leaving 15 bases of the junction unmatched. Germline CDR1 SGHTA, CDR2 FQGNSA. CDR3 coding DNA: TGTGCCAGCACCCTGCGAGGAACTAGCGGGATCGGTGAGCAGTTCTTC. This gives the protein CASTLRGTSGIGEQFF.

V and J are TRBV15 and TRBJ2-6; D perhaps matches TRBD2 (6 bases). Deletions cut 6 bases from V and 2 bases from J, with 17 bases between. Per germline, CDR1 LNHNV and CDR2 YYDKDF (reference sequence). The CDR3 length is 17 residues. CDR3 nucleotide sequence: TGTGCCACCAGACCGAACGATGGGAGGCCTGGGGCCAACGTCCTGACTTTC. Amino acid sequence: CATRPNDGRPGANVLTF.

The chain has TRBV7-6 and TRBJ2-1; D is uncertain. The V gene's germline CDR1 is SGHVS and CDR2 FNYEAQ. Deletions cut 1 base from V and 5 bases from J, with 6 bases between. CDR3 length: 13 residues. CDR3 sequence: CASSLGYDNEQFF. The CDR3 nucleotides are TGTGCCAGCAGCTTAGGCTACGACAATGAGCAGTTCTTC.

The table lists this clone with a count of one. The CDR3 spells CASSFFWADEQFF. In nucleotides, the CDR3 is TGTGCCAGCAGCTTCTTCTGGGCAGATGAGCAGTTCTTC. This chain connects TRBV7-8 to TRBJ2-1, with D unclear. V shed 3 bases and J shed 8 bases, with 11 bases lying between them. The CDR3 is 13 amino acids. The germline V gene encodes CDR1 SGHVS and CDR2 FQNEAQ.

This chain links TRBV6-1 with TRBJ2-3; D might be TRBD2 (7 bases). Per germline, CDR1 MNHNS and CDR2 SASEGT. The CDR3 covers 17 residues. The germline V and J ends were trimmed by 0 bases and 1 base, with 14 bases remaining between them. The CDR3 loop is CASSEAGIGGRTDTQYF. In DNA form, the CDR3 reads TGTGCCAGCAGTGAAGCGGGCATCGGGGGGCGCACAGATACGCAGTATTTT.

This clone was detected only a few times. The chain joins TRBV7-8 to TRBJ2-7; no clear D. This CDR3 is 13 amino acids long. Germline V gene sequence: CDR1 SGHVS, CDR2 FQNEAQ. Trimming removed 0 bases at V and 3 bases at J, with 6 bases between. CDR3 nucleotides: TGTGCCAGCAGCTTAGCGCCAGGCTACGAGCAGTACTTC. Its translation: CASSLAPGYEQYF. Combining the CDR3 with reference TRBV7-8 and TRBJ2-7 gives the whole variable domain GAGVSQSPRYKVAKRGQDVALRCDPISGHVSLFWYQQALGQGPEFLTYFQNEAQLDKSGLPSDRFFAERPEGSVSTLKIQRTQQEDSAVYLCASSLAPGYEQYFGPGTRLTVT.

The V and J genes are TRBV2 and TRBJ1-1, with 7 bases identical to TRBD1. This CDR3 has 14 amino acids. Germline V gene sequence: CDR1 SNHLY, CDR2 FYNNEI. Trimming removed 6 bases from V and 8 bases from J; junction bases left unmatched: 12. CDR3 amino acids: CASSERQGRVEAFF. The CDR3 DNA follows: TGTGCCAGCAGCGAGAGACAGGGACGGGTGGAAGCTTTCTTT.

There are a few counts of this clone. The rearrangement links TRBV25-1 to TRBJ1-2; no definite D call. V gave up 0 bases and J gave up 2 bases, with 10 bases separating them. From germline, CDR1 is MGHDK and CDR2 SYGVNS. The CDR3 has 15 amino acids. In DNA, the CDR3 is TGTGCCAGCAGTGAATATCGGGGTTCCAACTATGGCTACACCTTC. It encodes CASSEYRGSNYGYTF.

This rearrangement joins TRBV7-9 to TRBJ2-7, with D maybe TRBD2 (6 bases). The CDR3 sequence is 14 residues long. CDR1 is SEHNR, CDR2 FQNEAQ, per germline (reference sequence). Trimming took off 1 base at V and 6 bases at J, with 13 bases between the two ends. The CDR3 is CASSLVGGNGEQYF. CDR3 nucleotides: TGTGCCAGCAGCTTAGTCGGAGGGAACGGCGAGCAGTACTTC.

The chain recombines TRBV19 with TRBJ2-7, with TRBD2 matching 13 bases. V was clipped by 6 bases and J by 1 base; unmatched bases: 6. Germline CDR1 is LNHDA and CDR2 is SQIVND (reference sequence). CDR3 size: 16 residues. The CDR3 loop reads CASSPTSGRPSYEQYF. DNA of the CDR3: TGTGCCAGTAGCCCGACTAGCGGGAGGCCTTCCTACGAGCAGTACTTC.

The sample holds one count of this clone. The chain joins TRBV2 to TRBJ1-5; the D is unclear. The V gene lost 4 bases and the J gene lost 9 bases, with 10 bases spanning the gap. Germline CDR1 SNHLY, CDR2 FYNNEI. There are 12 residues in the CDR3. The CDR3 region is CASSATLRPQHF. DNA of the CDR3: TGTGCCAGCAGTGCTACCCTTCGGCCCCAGCATTTT. The full variable domain, its missing parts supplied by reference TRBV2 and TRBJ1-5, is EPEVTQTPSHQVTQMGQEVILRCVPISNHLYFYWYRQILGQKVEFLVSFYNNEISEKSEIFDDQFSVERPDGSNFTLKIRSTKLEDSAMYFCASSATLRPQHFGDGTRLSIL.

V is TRBV5-1 and J is TRBJ2-3; D might be TRBD1 (6 bases). The CDR3 covers 15 residues. V lost 7 bases, J lost 2 bases, and 17 bases lay in between. Germline loops: CDR1 SGHRS, CDR2 YFSETQ. CDR3 sequence reads: CASGPHREFTDTQYF. Here the CDR3 DNA reads TGCGCCAGCGGACCTCACAGGGAGTTCACAGATACGCAGTATTTT.

This clone was picked up a small number of times. The V and J genes are TRBV6-5 and TRBJ1-2, with a tentative D call TRBD1 (5 bases). Trimming took 4 bases from V and 3 from J, leaving 12 bases between them. This CDR3 region has 14 residues. Germline CDR1 is MNHEY and CDR2 is SVGAGI. CDR3 coding DNA: TGTGCCAGCAGTTTTGGGGGGGTTCACTATGGCTACACCTTC. Its translation is CASSFGGVHYGYTF.

The J gene is TRBJ2-5, the V gene TRBV11-2; D uncertain. CDR3 length equals 12 residues. Trimming took off 2 bases at V and 5 bases at J, with 6 bases between the two ends. Germline V gives CDR1 SGHAT, CDR2 FQNNGV. The CDR3 sequence is CASSLLGETQYF. DNA for the CDR3: TGTGCCAGCAGCTTATTGGGCGAGACCCAGTACTTC.

This clone was found once. This chain connects TRBV5-1 to TRBJ2-1, with 9 bases identical to TRBD1. The CDR3 has 15 residues. CDR1 SGHRS and CDR2 YFSETQ come from the germline V gene. V shed 3 bases and J 2 bases; nucleotides not matched to a gene: 3. The CDR3 DNA reads TGCGCCAGCAGCTACACAGGGGGCCCCTACAATGAGCAGTTCTTC. Amino acids: CASSYTGGPYNEQFF.

The chain combines TRBV18 with TRBJ1-3; 7 bases align to TRBD1. With V trimmed by 5 bases and J by 1 base, 11 bases remained unmatched. CDR1 is KGHSH, CDR2 LQKENI, per germline. The CDR3 contains 17 residues. This chain's CDR3 is CASSSQREQGSGNTIYF. CDR3 coding DNA: TGTGCCAGCTCATCCCAACGCGAACAGGGGTCTGGAAACACCATATATTTT.

The rearrangement joins TRBV15 to TRBJ1-2, with D maybe TRBD1 (5 bases). The CDR3 length is 17 residues. Germline values: CDR1 LNHNV, CDR2 YYDKDF (reference sequence). The V end was cut by 9 bases, the J end by 4 bases, with 27 bases between. As DNA, the CDR3 is TGTGCCACTAAGCCATCGGGGGTGTGGGCTACGGGCTATGGCTACACCTTC. Amino acids: CATKPSGVWATGYGYTF.

This sequence joins TRBV28 and TRBJ2-7; D perhaps matches TRBD2 (6 bases). The CDR3 has 16 residues. The germline V gene has CDR1 MDHEN and CDR2 SYDVKM. Deletions cut 5 bases from V and 4 bases from J, with 21 bases between. CDR3 DNA: TGTGCCAGCAGTCCAGAAGTAGGGCGGGGAAGTTACGAGCAGTACTTC. Protein product: CASSPEVGRGSYEQYF.

Comments on this clone: At one end the junction does not follow the germline gene, possibly because of a read error. V is TRBV29-1 and J is TRBJ2-6, with D perhaps matching TRBD1 (5 bases). This CDR3 is 17 amino acids long. Germline values: CDR1 SQVTM, CDR2 ANQGSEA. CDR3 nucleotide sequence: TGCAGCGTTGAAGACGCACCGTCCAGCTCTGGGGCCAACGGCCTGACTTTC. This encodes CSVEDAPSSSGANGLTF. The complete variable domain, with remaining parts taken from reference TRBV29-1 and TRBJ2-6, reads SAVISQKPSRDICQRGTSLTIQCQVDSQVTMMFWYRQQPGQSLTLIATANQGSEATYESGFVIDKFPISRPNLTFSTLTVSNMSPEDSSIYLCSVEDAPSSSGANGLTFGAGSRLTVL.